This T cell receptor (beta chain) was observed in a study of CD8 T cells in ankylosing spondylitis. To note about this clonotype: Its antigen is still unknown.

The study's findings and limits: Ankylosing spondylitis blood appeared to be characterized by a TCR beta motif of roughly eight highly homologous variants. Reports say disease-linked clones showed up significantly more in matched ankylosing spondylitis synovial fluid.

V lost 5 bases to trimming and J lost 2 bases; unmatched junction nucleotides: 4. The CDR3 is 15 residues long. MiXCR was run by TCRdb on the 5' RACE reads, yielding one entry per CDR3 protein. The sample lists around 130,000 distinct CDR3 sequences; more than 15% were seen once. This clonotype was obtained from a male donor with ankylosing spondylitis. Sequencing was done on a sample of blood, either unsorted or a sorted T cell fraction (not recorded which). The chain is built from TRBV12-3 or TRBV12-4 and TRBJ2-3; 10 nucleotides agree with TRBD2. The CDR3, as DNA: TGTGCCAGCAGTCTTAGCGGGAGGCCCACAGATACGCAGTATTTT. Translating it yields CASSLSGRPTDTQYF.